Listed here is a single T cell receptor (beta chain). Antigen: not known. The source of the sample is a study of somatic mutations in cytotoxic T cells in rheumatoid arthritis. Method: immunoSEQ multiplex PCR; TCRdb's copy keeps in-frame clones and lacks some. The sample has about 15,000 clones; about nine tenths are singletons. Findings of the study overall: There were about an eighth of the 65 patients in whom the largest CD8+ clone exceeded 20% of CD8+ cells.

This CDR3 has 12 residues. V lost 7 bases and J lost 5, with 12 bases in between. The germline gives CDR1 SNHLY, CDR2 FYNNEI. The V call is TRBV2, the J call TRBJ2-7; D gene uncertain. The source is a man in his 70s with rheumatoid arthritis. The sequenced sample consisted of CD4+ T cells sorted from blood. The CDR3 DNA is TGTGCCAGCAAAACGAGGTTCCACGAGCAGTACTTC. This translates into CASKTRFHEQYF.